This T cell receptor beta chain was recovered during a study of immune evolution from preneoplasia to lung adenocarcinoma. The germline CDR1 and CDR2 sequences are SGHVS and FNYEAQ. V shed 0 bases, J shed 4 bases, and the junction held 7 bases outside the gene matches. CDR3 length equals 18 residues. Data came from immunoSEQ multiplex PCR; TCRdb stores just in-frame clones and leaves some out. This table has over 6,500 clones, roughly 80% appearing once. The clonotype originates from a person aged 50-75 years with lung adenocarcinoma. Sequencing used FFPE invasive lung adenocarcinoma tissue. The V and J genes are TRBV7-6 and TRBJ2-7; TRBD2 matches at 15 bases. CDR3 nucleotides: TGTGCCAGCAGCTTAGCGTCCGGGACTAGCGGGAGGAGATACGAGCAGTACTTC. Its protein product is CASSLASGTSGRRYEQYF.